This TCR beta chain was observed in a study of blood T cells in healthy people across ages. Donors each provided about 9.5 milliliters of peripheral blood. CDR1 and CDR2 from the germline V gene are SEHNR and FQNEAQ (reference sequence). The CDR3 is made up of 15 amino acids. V was clipped by 1 base and J by 8 bases, with 15 bases between them. A second PCR, run for about 7 to 11 cycles, used a sample-barcoded 5' primer plus a J-beta primer mix. TCRdb re-analysed the 5' RACE reads in MiXCR, keeping a single row per CDR3 protein. Of some 930,000 distinct CDR3 sequences in the sample, around 29% were seen once. In this sample, this clonotype turned up a few times. These same data were also listed under a study on T cells of mothers and their children.

This chain connects TRBV7-9 to TRBJ2-4; possibly TRBD2 for D (5 bases). The source of this sequence is a woman aged 40 to 50 in good health. Sequencing was carried out using blood. The CDR3, as DNA: TGTGCCAGCAGCTTAGTAGGCGCGGGTGGTGACATTCAGTACTTC. This gives the protein CASSLVGAGGDIQYF.